Following are 18 T cell receptor beta chains from one sample sequenced in a study of blood T cell repertoires in COVID-19. Measured with immunoSEQ multiplex PCR; TCRdb has only the in-frame clones, and not every one. The repertoire holds 400,000 or so clones, with about 90% as singletons. Sequencing used PBMCs or T cells enriched from blood (not recorded which). All receptors come from a man aged 18 to 30 who had recovered from COVID-19.

The chain carries TRBV7-8 and TRBJ2-5; TRBD1 is a possible D gene (6 bases). CDR1 is SGHVS and CDR2 is FQNEAQ in the germline V gene. CDR3 length equals 15 residues. With 1 base removed from V and 5 bases from J, the gap between germline ends came to 14 bases. CDR3 protein: CASSLVAGARETQYF. The CDR3, as DNA: TGTGCCAGCAGCTTAGTCGCAGGGGCGCGGGAGACCCAGTACTTC.

This sequence joins TRBV18 and TRBJ1-3; 7 bases are a match to TRBD1. CDR1 and CDR2 (germline): KGHSH, LQKENI. The CDR3 runs to 16 residues. With V trimmed by 8 bases and J by 0 bases, 10 bases remained unmatched. CDR3 nucleotide sequence: TGTGCCAGCCCACAGGGACAGCCCCTCTCTGGAAACACCATATATTTT. Residues: CASPQGQPLSGNTIYF.

V is TRBV7-8 and J is TRBJ2-7; 12 nucleotides line up with TRBD2. Germline CDR1 reads SGHVS; CDR2 reads FQNEAQ. With 8 bases clipped from V and 4 bases from J, the junction kept 3 bases outside the gene matches. CDR3 length: 13 amino acids. This chain's CDR3 is CASLTSGSYEQYF. CDR3 in DNA: TGTGCCAGCCTGACTAGCGGGAGTTACGAGCAGTACTTC. Together with reference TRBV7-8 and TRBJ2-7, the CDR3 gives the full variable domain: GAGVSQSPRYKVAKRGQDVALRCDPISGHVSLFWYQQALGQGPEFLTYFQNEAQLDKSGLPSDRFFAERPEGSVSTLKIQRTQQEDSAVYLCASLTSGSYEQYFGPGTRLTVT.

The CDR3 DNA sequence: TGTGCCAGCAGTTTAACGGAGCCGGGACAGGGATCCGCCATACCCCTCCACTTT. It yields the protein CASSLTEPGQGSAIPLHF. This sequence joins TRBV27 and TRBJ1-6, with TRBD1 matching 9 bases. With 2 bases clipped from V and 12 bases from J, the junction kept 17 bases outside the gene matches. Germline CDR1 and CDR2: MNHEY and SMNVEV (reference sequence). The CDR3 has 18 amino acids.

The chain links TRBV25-1 to TRBJ2-1, with TRBD2 identical over 14 bases. Losses at the gene ends were 5 bases for V and 13 bases for J; bases not matched to a gene: 10. Germline V gene sequence: CDR1 MGHDK, CDR2 SYGVNS. The length of the CDR3 is 15 residues. Here the CDR3 DNA reads TGTGCCAGCAGTACACCGGGACTAGCGGGGGCGACCCAGTTCTTC. Its protein is CASSTPGLAGATQFF.

The rearrangement uses TRBV28 and TRBJ2-2, with D unresolved. Trimming removed 7 bases at V and 1 base at J, with 25 bases between. The CDR3 has 19 amino acids. CDR1 MDHEN and CDR2 SYDVKM come from the germline V gene. CDR3 DNA: TGTGCCAGCACCTCAAAATACCGGTCTGTAGCCTGGAACACCGGGGAGCTGTTTTTT. Translating gives CASTSKYRSVAWNTGELFF.

The rearrangement uses TRBV9 and TRBJ1-3; D call uncertain. V was clipped by 3 bases and J by 4 bases, with 5 bases between them. This CDR3 is built from 12 residues. CDR1 and CDR2 from the germline V gene are SGDLS and YYNGEE. Written as DNA, the CDR3 is TGTGCCAGCAGCGCCCCAGGAAACACCATATATTTT. Protein: CASSAPGNTIYF.

The rearrangement links TRBV5-4 to TRBJ1-2; D remains ambiguous. V dropped 3 bases and J dropped 4 bases, with 10 bases sitting between them. Per germline, CDR1 SGHNT and CDR2 YYREEE (reference sequence). The CDR3 runs 13 residues. This CDR3 reads CASSSTGIYGYTF. The CDR3 DNA follows: TGTGCCAGCAGCTCAACGGGGATCTATGGCTACACCTTC.

The chain employs TRBV19 and TRBJ1-2, with 9 positions matching TRBD1. Trimming removed 6 bases from V and 4 bases from J; junction bases left unmatched: 6. Germline lookup yields CDR1 LNHDA and CDR2 SQIVND (reference sequence). CDR3 length equals 14 residues. The CDR3 is CASRRDRAIYGYTF. The CDR3 DNA sequence: TGTGCCAGTAGGAGGGACAGGGCAATCTATGGCTACACCTTC.

The J gene is TRBJ2-3, the V gene TRBV5-8, with TRBD1 identical over 8 bases. This CDR3 is 14 amino acids long. After removal of 5 bases from V and 6 bases from J, the junction contained 8 bases not matched to a gene. Germline V gene data show CDR1 as SGHTS and CDR2 as YDEGEE. DNA for the CDR3: TGTGCCAGCAGGGGCCGGACAGGGTTTGATACGCAGTATTTT. Translating it yields CASRGRTGFDTQYF.

This clone was found a few times. The chain joins TRBV19 to TRBJ1-4; no firm D call. Germline V CDR1 and CDR2: LNHDA, SQIVND (reference sequence). The CDR3 has 15 residues. The germline V and J ends were trimmed by 8 bases and 0 bases, with 13 bases remaining between them. CDR3 loop: CASSEVATTNEKLFF. The CDR3 nucleotides read TGTGCCAGTTCGGAGGTGGCGACAACTAATGAAAAACTGTTTTTT.

The genes are TRBV7-2 and TRBJ1-3; D is ambiguous. Germline values: CDR1 SGHTA, CDR2 FQGNSA. V was clipped by 2 bases and J by 4 bases, with 15 bases between them. The CDR3 loop spans 16 amino acids. CDR3 DNA sequence: TGTGCCAGCAGCTTATGGGCAGGAGGTTCGGGAAACACCATATATTTT. Translated, it gives CASSLWAGGSGNTIYF.

The chain is built from TRBV2 and TRBJ2-7; D might be TRBD2 (6 bases). Trimming shortened V by 7 bases and J by 1 base, and 17 bases separated the two germline ends. CDR3 length: 15 amino acids. Germline V gene sequence: CDR1 SNHLY, CDR2 FYNNEI. The CDR3 DNA reads as TGTGCCAGCAACAAGGGGCAGGCGGGATCCTACGAGCAGTACTTC. Encoded protein: CASNKGQAGSYEQYF.

This rearrangement joins TRBV18 to TRBJ1-3; D is uncertain. V was shortened by 0 bases and J by 4 bases, with 7 bases between the two germline ends. The CDR3 length is 14 residues. Germline CDR1 and CDR2: KGHSH and LQKENI. The CDR3 protein is CASSPPSLGNTIYF. CDR3 nucleotides: TGTGCCAGCTCACCACCGTCCCTGGGAAACACCATATATTTT.

The V gene is TRBV5-1, the J gene TRBJ2-3; 9 bases fit TRBD2. The CDR3 is 18 amino acids. In germline, CDR1 is SGHRS, CDR2 YFSETQ. The junction had 14 bases not matched to a gene; V was cut back by 4 bases and J by 2 bases. Here the CDR3 DNA reads TGCGCCAGCAGCCGATACCTGTTAAGCGGGAGGAACACAGATACGCAGTATTTT. It translates to CASSRYLLSGRNTDTQYF.

This sequence joins TRBV5-4 and TRBJ1-2; 9 nucleotides align to TRBD1. The V gene's germline CDR1 is SGHNT and CDR2 YYREEE (reference sequence). The CDR3 contains 12 residues. V lost 5 bases to trimming and J lost 6 bases; unmatched junction nucleotides: 2. The CDR3 sequence: CASRGTGHGYTF. As DNA, the CDR3 is TGTGCCAGCAGGGGGACAGGGCATGGCTACACCTTC. Supplemented by reference TRBV5-4 and TRBJ1-2, the full variable domain reads ETGVTQSPTHLIKTRGQQVTLRCSSQSGHNTVSWYQQALGQGPQFIFQYYREEENGRGNFPPRFSGLQFPNYSSELNVNALELDDSALYLCASRGTGHGYTFGSGTRLTVV.

This sequence joins TRBV19 and TRBJ2-2; 10 nucleotides line up with TRBD1. The CDR3 sequence is 15 residues long. The ends lost 7 bases at V and 7 bases at J; junction bases unmatched: 9. Per germline, CDR1 LNHDA and CDR2 SQIVND (reference sequence). The DNA for the CDR3 is TGTGCCAGTACCCTGGGACAGGGGAAGGTCGGGGAGCTGTTTTTT. Amino acid sequence: CASTLGQGKVGELFF.

Only one count was recorded for this clone. The rearrangement joins TRBV5-8 to TRBJ2-1, with D perhaps TRBD1 (5 bases). Deletions cut 1 base from V and 4 bases from J, with 12 bases between. The CDR3 spans 15 residues. CDR1 is SGHTS, CDR2 YDEGEE, per germline. In DNA form, the CDR3 reads TGTGCCAGCAGCTTGCAAAGGGGTTGGTACAATGAGCAGTTCTTC. Translated: CASSLQRGWYNEQFF.